Listed below are T cell receptor beta chains from one sample, sequenced in a study of blood T cell repertoires in COVID-19. Data came from immunoSEQ multiplex PCR; TCRdb stores just in-frame clones and leaves some out. The repertoire consists of roughly 310,000 clones, with 85% to 90% occurring once and the leading ten covering roughly 2.9%. Sequenced sample: peripheral blood. The receptors were sampled from a woman aged 25 to 39 with COVID-19, enrolled during active disease. CDR3s include the opening cysteine and the closing phenylalanine or tryptophan. The D gene is left open where the match is weak. Some rows have no size entry. The others give once, few or many, or a class for an expanded clone.

-	TRBJ2-1	-	TRBV15	CATSRALYNEQFF	TGTGCCACCAGCAGAGCTCTGTACAATGAGCAGTTCTTC
TRBD1	TRBJ1-5	-	TRBV15	CATSRDRGQGYQPQHF	TGTGCCACCAGCAGAGATAGAGGACAGGGGTATCAGCCCCAGCATTTT
TRBD1	TRBJ1-1	-	TRBV7-9	CASSLRGQGHTEAFF	TGTGCCAGCAGCTTAAGGGGACAGGGCCACACTGAAGCTTTCTTT
TRBD1	TRBJ2-3	-	TRBV19	CASRLTGDTDTQYF	TGTGCCAGTAGGTTGACAGGGGACACAGATACGCAGTATTTT
-	TRBJ2-3	-	TRBV6-5	CASSPTQTSTDTQYF	TGTGCCAGCAGCCCCACACAGACCAGCACAGATACGCAGTATTTT
TRBD2	TRBJ2-1	-	TRBV6-6	CASSLGLGTSGRNEQFF	TGTGCCAGCAGTCTAGGGCTTGGGACTAGCGGGAGGAATGAGCAGTTCTTC
-	TRBJ2-3	-	TRBV30	CAWSVGGSTDTQYF	TGTGCCTGGAGTGTTGGGGGCAGCACAGATACGCAGTATTTT
-	TRBJ1-6	-	TRBV14	CASSLGGGGGSPLHF	TGTGCCAGCAGCCTCGGGGGAGGAGGAGGTTCACCCCTCCACTTT
-	TRBJ1-2	-	TRBV2	CASSLAGPGYTF	TGTGCCAGCTCGCTGGCAGGGCCCGGCTACACCTTC
-	TRBJ1-4	-	TRBV12-5	CASGQGLTNEKLFF	TGTGCTAGTGGTCAGGGGTTAACTAATGAAAAACTGTTTTTT
-	TRBJ1-4	once	TRBV15	CATSRGRSRGEKLFF	TGTGCCACCAGCAGAGGAAGAAGTAGAGGCGAAAAACTGTTTTTT
-	TRBJ2-7	-	TRBV16	CASSQYAGSYEQYF	TGTGCCAGCAGCCAATACGCAGGGTCCTACGAGCAGTACTTC
-	TRBJ2-7	-	TRBV7-2	CASSLEGQIYEQYF	TGTGCCAGCAGCTTAGAAGGACAGATCTACGAGCAGTACTTC
TRBD2	TRBJ2-3	-	TRBV29-1	CSVERGLAKADTQYF	TGCAGCGTTGAGAGGGGACTAGCGAAAGCAGATACGCAGTATTTT
-	TRBJ1-2	-	TRBV5-4	CASSLGQNKNYGYTF	TGTGCCAGCAGCTTAGGACAGAACAAAAACTATGGCTACACCTTC
-	TRBJ1-1	-	TRBV9	CASSVEPVDTEAFF	TGTGCCAGCAGCGTAGAACCGGTGGACACTGAAGCTTTCTTT
-	TRBJ1-5	-	TRBV7-8	CASSSGQLNQPQHF	TGTGCCAGCAGCTCTGGACAGCTCAATCAGCCCCAGCATTTT
TRBD1	TRBJ2-3	-	TRBV10-1	CASSESNPQGAHTQYF	TGCGCCAGCAGTGAGTCGAATCCCCAGGGGGCACATACGCAGTATTTT
TRBD1	TRBJ1-2	-	TRBV3-1/TRBV3-2	CASSPLSTGSYGYTF	TGTGCCAGCAGCCCGCTCTCGACAGGGAGCTATGGCTACACCTTC
TRBD1	TRBJ1-3	-	TRBV11-2	CASSPQTGTGNTIYF	TGTGCCAGCAGCCCGCAGACAGGGACTGGAAACACCATATATTTT
-	TRBJ1-6	-	TRBV2	CASISVGEGSPLHF	TGTGCCAGCATATCCGTAGGGGAGGGTTCACCCCTCCACTTT
-	TRBJ1-2	-	TRBV7-9	CASSSHDKSRGYTF	TGTGCCAGCAGCTCCCACGACAAGTCGCGTGGCTACACCTTC
TRBD2	TRBJ2-5	-	TRBV6-4	CASSDGTSGVPQYF	TGTGCCAGCAGTGACGGGACTAGCGGGGTCCCCCAGTACTTC
-	TRBJ1-1	few	TRBV29-1	CSVSRLEAFF	TGCAGCGTATCGCGCCTAGAAGCTTTCTTT